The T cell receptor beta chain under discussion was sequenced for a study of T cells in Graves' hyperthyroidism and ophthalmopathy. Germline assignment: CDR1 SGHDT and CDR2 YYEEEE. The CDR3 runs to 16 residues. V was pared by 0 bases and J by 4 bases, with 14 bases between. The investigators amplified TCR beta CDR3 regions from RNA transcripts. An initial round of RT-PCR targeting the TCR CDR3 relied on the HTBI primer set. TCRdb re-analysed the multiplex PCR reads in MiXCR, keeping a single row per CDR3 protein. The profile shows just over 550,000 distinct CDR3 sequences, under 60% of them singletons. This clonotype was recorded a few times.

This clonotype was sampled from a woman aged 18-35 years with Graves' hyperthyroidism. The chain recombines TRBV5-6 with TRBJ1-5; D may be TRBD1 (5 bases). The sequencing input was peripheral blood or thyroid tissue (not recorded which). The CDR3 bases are TGTGCCAGCAGCTTGGGCCCGATCACAGGAAATCAGCCCCAGCATTTT. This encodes CASSLGPITGNQPQHF.